This T cell receptor (beta chain) appears in the sequencing data of a study of cytomegalovirus exposure and HLA in healthy donors. PCR involved 60 Vbeta and 13 Jbeta primers. The method was immunoSEQ multiplex PCR; TCRdb's version includes in-frame clones alone and lacks a portion of them. The table shows about 160,000 clones, with around three quarters occurring only once. The V end lost 5 bases, the J end lost 3 bases, and 25 bases lay between the germline ends. Per germline, CDR1 SEHNR and CDR2 FQNEAQ (reference sequence). This CDR3 comprises 18 residues. The chain links TRBV7-9 to TRBJ1-2; D possibly corresponds to TRBD1 (6 bases). The TCR originated in a man aged 25 to 40 in good health and CMV-seropositive. Sequenced material: PBMCs. The CDR3 sequence: CASSGGALDSFRDYGYTF. The CDR3 DNA follows: TGTGCCAGCAGCGGGGGGGCCCTCGACAGCTTCCGCGACTATGGCTACACCTTC.